The text below deals with one T cell receptor (beta chain). Sequencing used immunoSEQ multiplex PCR; TCRdb keeps in-frame clones, though not all of them. The sample records about 74,000 clones, more than 85% being singletons. This sample is drawn from a study of technical replicates of blood from several donors. The specimen sequenced was T cells isolated from PBMCs. This TCR came from a human donor in good health.

Here the CDR3 reads CASSPGQGAYNSPLHF. In DNA form, the CDR3 reads TGTGCCAGCAGCCCTGGACAGGGCGCCTATAATTCACCCCTCCACTTT. This rearrangement joins TRBV7-8 to TRBJ1-6, with 8 positions matching TRBD1. The CDR3 is 16 amino acids. V gave up 5 bases and J gave up 2 bases; unmatched junction bases: 5. CDR1 SGHVS and CDR2 FQNEAQ come from the germline V gene.